These T cell receptor beta chains were read from a single sample in a study of OX40 agonist ivuxolimab in advanced cancers. Assay: immunoSEQ multiplex PCR; the TCRdb copy retains only in-frame clones and omits some. The sample lists tens of thousands of clones, 65% to 90% occurring once. The sample consisted of CD4+ or CD8+ T cells sorted from blood, taken in a trial of the OX40 agonist ivuxolimab. The source is an adult with an advanced solid tumor such as melanoma, head and neck, liver or kidney cancer. CDR3s include the opening cysteine and the closing phenylalanine or tryptophan. The order of the fields is CDR3 DNA, CDR3 protein, CDR3 length, V gene, J gene, D gene. A D gene is named only where the DNA matches it firmly.

TGTGCCAGCAGCTTCGCCCGTATCGGGAGTCTTCCCTACGAGCAGTACTTC	CASSFARIGSLPYEQYF	17	TRBV7-8	TRBJ2-7	NA
TGTGCCAGCTCACCCTCCAGGGGCTCCTACAATGAGCAGTTCTTC	CASSPSRGSYNEQFF	15	TRBV18	TRBJ2-1	NA
TGTGCCAGCAGCTTAGATGTGGCTAGCGGAGGCAATGAGCAGTACTTC	CASSLDVASGGNEQYF	16	TRBV11-2	TRBJ2-7	TRBD2
TGCGCCAGCAGCTTGAGTGCGGGGAACACTGAAGCTTTCTTT	CASSLSAGNTEAFF	14	TRBV5-1	TRBJ1-1	NA
TGTGCCTTGGAGGGAAAGGCCGTCAGCTCCTACGAGCAGTACTTC	CALEGKAVSSYEQYF	15	TRBV30	TRBJ2-7	NA
TGTGCCAGCAGGCCGGACAGATCTATGAACACTGAAGCTTTCTTT	CASRPDRSMNTEAFF	15	TRBV6-5	TRBJ1-1	NA
TGTGCCAGCAGGGCCGACAGGGCGATGAACACTGAAGCTTTCTTT	CASRADRAMNTEAFF	15	TRBV6-5	TRBJ1-1	TRBD1
TGTGCCAGCAGCTCTCAGGCAAACTTTCCATATGGCTACACCTTC	CASSSQANFPYGYTF	15	TRBV7-2	TRBJ1-2	NA
TGTGCCAGCAGTGAAACCAGGGGGTCAACCGGGGAGCTGTTTTTT	CASSETRGSTGELFF	15	TRBV6-1	TRBJ2-2	TRBD1
TGTGCCAGCAATATAGGGGAGACTGAAGCTTTCTTT	CASNIGETEAFF	12	TRBV6-6	TRBJ1-1	NA
TGCGCCAGCAGCCCATTAGGTAGCAGCTCCTACAATGAGCAGTTCTTC	CASSPLGSSSYNEQFF	16	TRBV5-1	TRBJ2-1	NA
TGTGCCAGCAGTTTTCTAGCGGGGAGAGACAATGAGCAGTTCTTC	CASSFLAGRDNEQFF	15	TRBV28	TRBJ2-1	TRBD2
TGTGCCAGACAGGGGACAGGGGGGAACTATGGCTACACCTTC	CARQGTGGNYGYTF	14	TRBV2	TRBJ1-2	TRBD1
TGCGCCAGCAGCCTTTCGGGCCCCTCCTCTGGAAACACCATATATTTT	CASSLSGPSSGNTIYF	16	TRBV5-1	TRBJ1-3	NA
TGTGCCAGCAGGGCAGACAGGGGGCTAAACATTCAGTACTTC	CASRADRGLNIQYF	14	TRBV6-1	TRBJ2-4	TRBD1
TGTGCCAGCAGCTTAAACCCACGACAGGGTCGAAAACTGTTTTTT	CASSLNPRQGRKLFF	15	TRBV7-8	TRBJ1-4	TRBD1
TGTGCCAGCCCCTCACCCGCAGATACGCAGTATTTT	CASPSPADTQYF	12	TRBV2	TRBJ2-3	NA
TGTGCCAGTAGTATCAGGGGACGGCTTCCATATAGCAATCAGCCCCAGCATTTT	CASSIRGRLPYSNQPQHF	18	TRBV19	TRBJ1-5	NA
TGTGCCAGCTCACCGGGTCCTCCCGTTGGACAGGGGTATGGCTACACCTTC	CASSPGPPVGQGYGYTF	17	TRBV18	TRBJ1-2	TRBD1
TGCGCCAGCAGCTTGGCGGGCGGATACTACGAGCAGTACTTC	CASSLAGGYYEQYF	14	TRBV5-1	TRBJ2-7	NA
TGTGCCAGTAGCACCGGATTTTCCACAGATACGCAGTATTTT	CASSTGFSTDTQYF	14	TRBV19	TRBJ2-3	NA
TGTGCCAGCAGTTTGGCAAGGGCCTACAATGAGCAGTTCTTC	CASSLARAYNEQFF	14	TRBV27	TRBJ2-1	NA
TGTGCCAGCAGCTTAGGGACTAGCGGGAGGGCGCGAGAGACCCAGTACTTC	CASSLGTSGRARETQYF	17	TRBV7-2	TRBJ2-5	TRBD2
TGTGCCAGTAGTGTCAGGAGAATTAGCAATCAGCCCCAGCATTTT	CASSVRRISNQPQHF	15	TRBV19	TRBJ1-5	NA
TGTGCCACCAGGGACAGCAATCAGCCCCAGCATTTT	CATRDSNQPQHF	12	TRBV6-5	TRBJ1-5	NA
TGCGCCAGCAATCCAGGAGCGGGGGACTACAATGAGCAGTTCTTC	CASNPGAGDYNEQFF	15	TRBV5-1	TRBJ2-1	TRBD2
TGTGCCAGCAGCTTAGCGGGGGCCTCCTACAATGAGCAGTTCTTC	CASSLAGASYNEQFF	15	TRBV7-2	TRBJ2-1	NA